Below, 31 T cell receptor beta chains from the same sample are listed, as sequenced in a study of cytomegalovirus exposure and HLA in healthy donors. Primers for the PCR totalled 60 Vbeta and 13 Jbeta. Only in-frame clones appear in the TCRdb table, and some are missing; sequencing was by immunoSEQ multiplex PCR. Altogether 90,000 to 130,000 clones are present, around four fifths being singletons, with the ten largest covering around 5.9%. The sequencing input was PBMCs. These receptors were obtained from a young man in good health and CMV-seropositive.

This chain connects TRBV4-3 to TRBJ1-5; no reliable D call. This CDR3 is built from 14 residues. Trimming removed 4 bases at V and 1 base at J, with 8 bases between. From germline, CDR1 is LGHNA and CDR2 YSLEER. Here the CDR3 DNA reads TGCGCCAGCAGCCCCTCTATCAGCAATCAGCCCCAGCATTTT. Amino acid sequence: CASSPSISNQPQHF.

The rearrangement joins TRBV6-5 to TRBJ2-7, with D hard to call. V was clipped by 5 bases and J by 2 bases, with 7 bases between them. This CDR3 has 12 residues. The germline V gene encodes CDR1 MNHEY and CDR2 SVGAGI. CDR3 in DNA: TGTGCCAGCAGTACAGAGACCTACGAGCAGTACTTC. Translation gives CASSTETYEQYF.

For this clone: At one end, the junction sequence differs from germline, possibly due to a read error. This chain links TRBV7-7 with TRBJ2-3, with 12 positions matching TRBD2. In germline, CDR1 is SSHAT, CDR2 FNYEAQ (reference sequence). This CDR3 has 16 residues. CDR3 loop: CASSLASSGGADTQYF. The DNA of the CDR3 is TGTGCTAGCAGCTTAGCGTCTAGCGGGGGGGCAGATACGCAGTATTTT. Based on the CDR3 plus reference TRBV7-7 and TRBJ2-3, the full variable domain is GAGVSQSPRYKVTKRGQDVTLRCDPISSHATLYWYQQALGQGPEFLTYFNYEAQPDKSGLPSDRFSAERPEGSISTLTIQRTEQRDSAMYRCASSLASSGGADTQYFGPGTRLTVL.

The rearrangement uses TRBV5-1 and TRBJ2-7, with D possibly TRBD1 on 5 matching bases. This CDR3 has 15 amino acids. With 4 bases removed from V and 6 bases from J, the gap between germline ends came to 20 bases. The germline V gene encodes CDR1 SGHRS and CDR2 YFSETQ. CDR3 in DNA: TGCGCCAGCAGCCTTAAATCGGACATTCGCGTCGAGCAGTACTTC. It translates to CASSLKSDIRVEQYF.

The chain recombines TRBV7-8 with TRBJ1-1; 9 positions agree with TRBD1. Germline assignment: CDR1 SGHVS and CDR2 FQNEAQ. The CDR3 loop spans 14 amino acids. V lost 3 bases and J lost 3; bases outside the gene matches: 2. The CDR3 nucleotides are TGTGCCAGCAGCTTGACAGGGGGACACACTGAAGCTTTCTTT. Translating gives CASSLTGGHTEAFF.

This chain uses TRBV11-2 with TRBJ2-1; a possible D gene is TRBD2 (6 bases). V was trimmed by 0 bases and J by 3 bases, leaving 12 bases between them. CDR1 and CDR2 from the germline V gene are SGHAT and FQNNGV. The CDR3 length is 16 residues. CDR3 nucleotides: TGTGCCAGCAGCTTAGACCCCGGGACTGTCTACAATGAGCAGTTCTTC. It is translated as CASSLDPGTVYNEQFF.

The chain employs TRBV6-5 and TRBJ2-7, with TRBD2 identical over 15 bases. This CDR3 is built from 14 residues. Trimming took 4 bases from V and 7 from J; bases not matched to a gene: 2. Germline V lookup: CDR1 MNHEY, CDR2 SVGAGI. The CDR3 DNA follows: TGTGCCAGCAGTTCGGGACTAGCGGGGGGTGAGCAGTACTTC. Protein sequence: CASSSGLAGGEQYF.

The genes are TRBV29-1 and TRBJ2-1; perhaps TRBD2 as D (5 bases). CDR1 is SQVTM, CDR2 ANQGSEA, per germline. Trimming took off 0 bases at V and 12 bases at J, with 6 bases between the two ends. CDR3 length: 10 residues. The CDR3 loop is CSVEERVQFF. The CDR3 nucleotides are TGCAGCGTTGAAGAGCGGGTGCAGTTCTTC.

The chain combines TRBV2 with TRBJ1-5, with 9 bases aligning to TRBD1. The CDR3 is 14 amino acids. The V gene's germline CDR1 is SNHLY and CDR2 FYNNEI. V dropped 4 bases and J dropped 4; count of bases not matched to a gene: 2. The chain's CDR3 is CASSGDRENQPQHF. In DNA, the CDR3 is TGTGCCAGCAGTGGGGACAGGGAAAATCAGCCCCAGCATTTT. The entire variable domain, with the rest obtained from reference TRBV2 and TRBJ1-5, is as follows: EPEVTQTPSHQVTQMGQEVILRCVPISNHLYFYWYRQILGQKVEFLVSFYNNEISEKSEIFDDQFSVERPDGSNFTLKIRSTKLEDSAMYFCASSGDRENQPQHFGDGTRLSIL.

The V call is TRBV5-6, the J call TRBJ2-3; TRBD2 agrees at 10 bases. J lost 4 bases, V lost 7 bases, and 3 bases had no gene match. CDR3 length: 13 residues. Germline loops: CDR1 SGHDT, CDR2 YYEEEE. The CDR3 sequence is CASHSGGADTQYF. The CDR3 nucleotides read TGTGCCAGCCACAGCGGGGGGGCAGATACGCAGTATTTT.

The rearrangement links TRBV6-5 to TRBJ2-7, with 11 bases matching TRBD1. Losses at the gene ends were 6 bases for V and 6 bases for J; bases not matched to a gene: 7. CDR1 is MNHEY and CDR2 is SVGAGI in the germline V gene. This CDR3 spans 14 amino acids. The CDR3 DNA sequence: TGTGCCAGCAGGCTGGGACAGGGGGGGCTCGAGCAGTACTTC. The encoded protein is CASRLGQGGLEQYF.

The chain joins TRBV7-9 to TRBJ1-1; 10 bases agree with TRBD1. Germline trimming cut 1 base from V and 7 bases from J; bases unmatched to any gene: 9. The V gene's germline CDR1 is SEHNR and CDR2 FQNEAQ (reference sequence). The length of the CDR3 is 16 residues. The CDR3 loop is CASSLGTGGSLSEAFF. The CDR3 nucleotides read TGTGCCAGCAGCTTAGGGACAGGGGGTTCTCTCAGTGAAGCTTTCTTT.

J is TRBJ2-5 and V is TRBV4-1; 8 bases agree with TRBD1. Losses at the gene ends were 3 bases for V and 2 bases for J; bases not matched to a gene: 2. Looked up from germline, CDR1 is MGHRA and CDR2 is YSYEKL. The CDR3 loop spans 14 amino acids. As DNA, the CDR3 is TGCGCCAGCAGCCACCGGGACAGGCAAGAGACCCAGTACTTC. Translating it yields CASSHRDRQETQYF.

The CDR3 region has the DNA TGTGCCAGCAGTTACGGCCCGACAGGCTCCGATACGCAGTATTTT. Its translation: CASSYGPTGSDTQYF. This chain connects TRBV6-6 to TRBJ2-3; tentatively, D is TRBD1 (6 bases). V was cut by 2 bases and J by 6 bases, with 15 bases left in between. There are 15 residues in the CDR3. Germline CDR1 MNHNY, CDR2 SVGAGI (reference sequence).

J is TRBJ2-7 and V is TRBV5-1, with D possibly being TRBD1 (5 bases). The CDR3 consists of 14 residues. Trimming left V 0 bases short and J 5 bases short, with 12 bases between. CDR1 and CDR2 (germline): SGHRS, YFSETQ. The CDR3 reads CASSLAQGPNEQYF. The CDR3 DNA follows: TGCGCCAGCAGCTTGGCCCAGGGTCCCAACGAGCAGTACTTC. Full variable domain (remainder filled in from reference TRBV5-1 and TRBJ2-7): KAGVTQTPRYLIKTRGQQVTLSCSPISGHRSVSWYQQTPGQGLQFLFEYFSETQRNKGNFPGRFSGRQFSNSRSEMNVSTLELGDSALYLCASSLAQGPNEQYFGPGTRLTVT.

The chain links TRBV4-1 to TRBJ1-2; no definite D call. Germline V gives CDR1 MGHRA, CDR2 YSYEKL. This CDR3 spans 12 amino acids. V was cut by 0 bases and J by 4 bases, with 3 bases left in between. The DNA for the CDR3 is TGCGCCAGCAGCCAAGATAGCTATGGCTACACCTTC. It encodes CASSQDSYGYTF.

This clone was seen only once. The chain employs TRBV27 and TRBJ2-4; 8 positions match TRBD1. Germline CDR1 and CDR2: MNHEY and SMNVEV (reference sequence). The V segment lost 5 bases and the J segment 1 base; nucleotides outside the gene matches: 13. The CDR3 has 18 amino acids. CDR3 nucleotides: TGTGCCAGCAGTGCAAAAAAGCAGGGGGCGATGGCCAAAAACATTCAGTACTTC. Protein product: CASSAKKQGAMAKNIQYF.

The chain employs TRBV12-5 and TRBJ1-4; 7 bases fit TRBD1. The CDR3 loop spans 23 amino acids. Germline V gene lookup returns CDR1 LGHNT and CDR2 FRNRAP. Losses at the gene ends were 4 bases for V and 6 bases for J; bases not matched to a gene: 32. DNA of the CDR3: TGTGCTAGTGGTTCGCTCTCCGGGACGGCGGGTAGAGGGGGCTACAACAGTGATGAAAAACTGTTTTTT. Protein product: CASGSLSGTAGRGGYNSDEKLFF.

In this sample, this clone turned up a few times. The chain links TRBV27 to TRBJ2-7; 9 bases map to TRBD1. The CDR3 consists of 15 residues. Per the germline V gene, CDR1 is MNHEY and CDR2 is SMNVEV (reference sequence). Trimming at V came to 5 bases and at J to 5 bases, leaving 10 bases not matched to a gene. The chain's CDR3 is CASSPSRDRVHEQYF. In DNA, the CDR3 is TGTGCCAGCAGTCCATCCCGGGACAGGGTCCACGAGCAGTACTTC.

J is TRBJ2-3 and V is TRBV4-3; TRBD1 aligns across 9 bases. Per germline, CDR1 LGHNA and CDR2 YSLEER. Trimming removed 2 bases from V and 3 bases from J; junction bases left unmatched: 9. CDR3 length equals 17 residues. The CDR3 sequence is CASSQKHTTGGTDTQYF. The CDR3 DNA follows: TGCGCCAGCAGCCAAAAACATACGACAGGGGGGACAGATACGCAGTATTTT.

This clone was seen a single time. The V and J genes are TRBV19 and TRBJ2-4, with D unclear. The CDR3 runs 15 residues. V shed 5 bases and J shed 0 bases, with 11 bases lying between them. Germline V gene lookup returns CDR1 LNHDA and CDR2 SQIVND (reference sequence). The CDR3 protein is CASSPSVGAKNIQYF. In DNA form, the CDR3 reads TGTGCCAGTAGTCCATCGGTCGGAGCCAAAAACATTCAGTACTTC.

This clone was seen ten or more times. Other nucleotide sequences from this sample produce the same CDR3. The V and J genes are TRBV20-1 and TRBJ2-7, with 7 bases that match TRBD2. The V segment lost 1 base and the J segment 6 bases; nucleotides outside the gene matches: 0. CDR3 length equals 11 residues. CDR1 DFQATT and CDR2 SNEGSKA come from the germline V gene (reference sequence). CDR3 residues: CSARGGGEQYF. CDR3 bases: TGCAGTGCTAGAGGGGGGGGCGAGCAGTACTTC.

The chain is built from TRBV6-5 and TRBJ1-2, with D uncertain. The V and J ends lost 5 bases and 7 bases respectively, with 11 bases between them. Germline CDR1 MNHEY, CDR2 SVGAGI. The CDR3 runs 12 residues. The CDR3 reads CASSPSGPGYTF. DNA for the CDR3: TGTGCCAGCAGTCCGAGCGGACCTGGCTACACCTTC.

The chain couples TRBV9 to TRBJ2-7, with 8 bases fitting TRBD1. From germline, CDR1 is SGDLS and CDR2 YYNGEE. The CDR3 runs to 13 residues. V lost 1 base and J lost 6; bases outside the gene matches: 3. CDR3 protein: CASSVRTGSEQYF. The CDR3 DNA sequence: TGTGCCAGCAGCGTACGGACAGGGAGCGAGCAGTACTTC.

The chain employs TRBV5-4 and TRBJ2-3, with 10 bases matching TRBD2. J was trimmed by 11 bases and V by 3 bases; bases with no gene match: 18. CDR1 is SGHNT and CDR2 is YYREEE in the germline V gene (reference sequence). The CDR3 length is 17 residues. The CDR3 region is CASSWGYSGGLLGGQYF. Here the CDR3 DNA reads TGTGCCAGCAGCTGGGGTTATAGCGGGGGGCTCCTAGGGGGGCAGTATTTT.

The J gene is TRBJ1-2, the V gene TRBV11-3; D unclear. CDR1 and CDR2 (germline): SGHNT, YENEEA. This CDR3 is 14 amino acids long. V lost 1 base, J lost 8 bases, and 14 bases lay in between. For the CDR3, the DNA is TGTGCCAGCAGCTTAGGACAATGGCCGGGGGGCTACACCTTC. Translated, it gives CASSLGQWPGGYTF.

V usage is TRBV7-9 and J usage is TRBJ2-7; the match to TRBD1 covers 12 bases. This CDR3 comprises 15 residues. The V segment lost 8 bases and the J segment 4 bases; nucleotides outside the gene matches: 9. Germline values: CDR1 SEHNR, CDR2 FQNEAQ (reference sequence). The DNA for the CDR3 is TGTGCCAGCGCAGACTGGGGACAGGGGGCTTACGAGCAGTACTTC. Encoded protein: CASADWGQGAYEQYF. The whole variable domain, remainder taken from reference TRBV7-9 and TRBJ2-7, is DTGVSQNPRHKITKRGQNVTFRCDPISEHNRLYWYRQTLGQGPEFLTYFQNEAQLEKSRLLSDRFSAERPKGSFSTLEIQRTEQGDSAMYLCASADWGQGAYEQYFGPGTRLTVT.

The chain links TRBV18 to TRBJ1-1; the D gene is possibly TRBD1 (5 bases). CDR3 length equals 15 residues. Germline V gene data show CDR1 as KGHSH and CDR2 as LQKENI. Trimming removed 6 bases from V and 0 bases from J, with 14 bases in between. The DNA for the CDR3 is TGTGCCAGCTCTTCCAAAGGGGCGATGAACACTGAAGCTTTCTTT. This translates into CASSSKGAMNTEAFF.

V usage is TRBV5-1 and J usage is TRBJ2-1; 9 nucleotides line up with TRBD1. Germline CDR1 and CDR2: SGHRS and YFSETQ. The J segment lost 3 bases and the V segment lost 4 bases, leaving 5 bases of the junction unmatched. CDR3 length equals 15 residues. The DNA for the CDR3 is TGCGCCAGCAGCACCACAGGGGGCATCTACAATGAGCAGTTCTTC. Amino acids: CASSTTGGIYNEQFF. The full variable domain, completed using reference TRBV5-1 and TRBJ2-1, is KAGVTQTPRYLIKTRGQQVTLSCSPISGHRSVSWYQQTPGQGLQFLFEYFSETQRNKGNFPGRFSGRQFSNSRSEMNVSTLELGDSALYLCASSTTGGIYNEQFFGPGTRLTVL.

The CDR3 nucleotides are TGTGCCAGCAGCTTACTACCTCGGGAGACCCAGTACTTC. Protein: CASSLLPRETQYF. The chain carries TRBV5-4 and TRBJ2-5; D call uncertain. V was shortened by 2 bases and J by 5 bases, with 10 bases between the two germline ends. CDR1 SGHNT and CDR2 YYREEE come from the germline V gene (reference sequence). The CDR3 has 13 residues.

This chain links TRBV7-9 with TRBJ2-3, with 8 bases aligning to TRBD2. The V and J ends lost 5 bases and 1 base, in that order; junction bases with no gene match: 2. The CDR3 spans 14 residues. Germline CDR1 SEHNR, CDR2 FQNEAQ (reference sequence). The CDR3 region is CASSVSGGTDTQYF. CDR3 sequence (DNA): TGTGCCAGCAGCGTTAGCGGGGGCACAGATACGCAGTATTTT.